This T cell receptor beta chain was identified in a study of CD8 T cells in ankylosing spondylitis. Germline CDR1 is SEHNR and CDR2 is FQNEAQ (reference sequence). Trimming cost V 5 bases and J 9 bases; bases outside gene matches: 5. The CDR3 extends over 14 amino acids. A few counts support this clonotype. Its antigen remains unknown. Study results and caveats: A subset of motif variants has previously been described in the synovial fluid and blood of reactive arthritis. The study identified a TCR beta motif of under ten highly homologous variants that appeared characteristic of ankylosing spondylitis blood. The authors reported significant enrichment of disease-linked clones in matched ankylosing spondylitis synovial fluid.

Using quantitative 5'-RACE with molecular barcodes, the authors made TCR beta libraries. From the 5' RACE reads, TCRdb called clonotypes with MiXCR, one entry per CDR3 protein. Of about 110,000 distinct CDR3 sequences in the sample, around 24% were seen once. The sequence was collected from a male donor with ankylosing spondylitis. The source material was synovial fluid, either unsorted or a sorted T cell fraction (not recorded which). The chain employs TRBV7-9 and TRBJ1-6; 9 bases line up with TRBD1. The CDR3 coding sequence is TGTGCCAGCAGCATGGGACAGGGTTTTTCACCCCTCCACTTT. It yields the protein CASSMGQGFSPLHF.